Following are 26 T cell receptor beta chains from one sample sequenced in a study of T cells after yellow fever vaccination. TCRdb redid the calling of the 5' RACE reads with MiXCR, one entry per CDR3 protein. The sample carries fewer than 350,000 distinct CDR3 sequences, roughly 8.7% recorded once. The sequenced sample was PBMCs, obtained on the day of the first yellow fever vaccination. The receptors derive from a man aged 18 to 35 who received the YFV17D yellow fever vaccine.

This clonotype was detected a few times. The chain has TRBV11-2 and TRBJ2-4; D is uncertain. Trimming took off 6 bases at V and 7 bases at J, with 7 bases between the two ends. The CDR3 extends over 11 amino acids. CDR1 is SGHAT, CDR2 FQNNGV, per germline. The CDR3 sequence is CASSLGNIQYF. CDR3 bases: TGTGCCAGCAGTCTAGGGAACATTCAGTACTTC.

The chain couples TRBV30 to TRBJ2-5, with D hard to call. Germline lookup yields CDR1 GTSNPN and CDR2 SVGIG (reference sequence). The germline V and J ends were trimmed by 0 bases and 5 bases, with 13 bases remaining between them. This CDR3 contains 14 residues. The CDR3 DNA follows: TGTGCCTGGAGTGTACAACTGATCTCCGAGACCCAGTACTTC. Residues: CAWSVQLISETQYF.

This clonotype was seen a handful of times. In nucleotides, the CDR3 is TGTGCCAGCAGACAGTACACAATTCCTACCTACGAGCAGTACTTC. It translates to CASRQYTIPTYEQYF. The rearrangement uses TRBV12-3 or TRBV12-4 and TRBJ2-7; no reliable D call. Trimming pared 6 bases from V and 2 bases from J, leaving 17 bases between. The CDR3 contains 15 residues.

In its sample, this clonotype was seen a few times. The J gene is TRBJ2-3, the V gene TRBV4-3, with D tentatively TRBD1 or TRBD2 (5 bases each). CDR3 length: 14 residues. Per germline, CDR1 LGHNA and CDR2 YSLEER. Trimming cost V 3 bases and J 6 bases, with 13 bases left between them. The chain's CDR3 is CASSHLGPPDTQYF. CDR3 in DNA: TGCGCCAGCAGCCACCTGGGACCTCCGGATACGCAGTATTTT.

In its sample, this clonotype was seen a few times. This chain uses TRBV28 with TRBJ1-6, with D uncertain. The CDR3 runs 13 residues. CDR1 MDHEN and CDR2 SYDVKM come from the germline V gene. Trimming took 7 bases from V and 6 from J, leaving 10 bases between them. In DNA, the CDR3 is TGTGCCAGCATCGCGCTTTTTAATTCACCCCTCCACTTT. Translating gives CASIALFNSPLHF.

This clonotype occurred many times. This CDR3 is CASSDRGPTDTQYF. The CDR3 nucleotides read TGTGCCAGCAGTGACAGGGGTCCCACAGATACGCAGTATTTT. The chain joins TRBV25-1 to TRBJ2-3; D might be TRBD1 (6 bases). V shed 3 bases and J shed 2 bases, with 9 bases lying between them. The CDR3 covers 14 residues. CDR1 is MGHDK and CDR2 is SYGVNS in the germline V gene. The full variable domain, completed using reference TRBV25-1 and TRBJ2-3, is EADIYQTPRYLVIGTGKKITLECSQTMGHDKMYWYQQDPGMELHLIHYSYGVNSTEKGDLSSESTVSRIRTEHFPLTLESARPSHTSQYLCASSDRGPTDTQYFGPGTRLTVL.

The chain links TRBV27 to TRBJ2-5; 8 bases are a match to TRBD2. The germline V gene has CDR1 MNHEY and CDR2 SMNVEV (reference sequence). The CDR3 spans 14 residues. Trimming cost V 5 bases and J 4 bases; bases outside gene matches: 6. CDR3 nucleotides: TGTGCCAGCAGTACGGGACTAGTATCAGAGACCCAGTACTTC. Amino acids: CASSTGLVSETQYF.

The sample holds a few counts of this clonotype. This CDR3 reads CASSFSPLKQGTDTQYF. DNA of the CDR3: TGTGCCAGCAGCTTTTCTCCCCTAAAACAGGGGACAGATACGCAGTATTTT. The gene calls are TRBV7-9 and TRBJ2-3, with 7 bases fitting TRBD1. The trim removed 3 bases at V and 3 bases at J, leaving 12 bases unmatched. Germline assignment: CDR1 SEHNR and CDR2 FQNEAQ (reference sequence). The CDR3 is 17 amino acids.

There are many counts of this clonotype. The chain combines TRBV5-1 with TRBJ2-3, with D possibly called TRBD1 or TRBD2 (5 bases each). Germline assignment: CDR1 SGHRS and CDR2 YFSETQ. Deletions cut 7 bases from V and 4 bases from J, with 13 bases between. CDR3 size: 13 residues. CDR3 amino acids: CASGTGGPDTQYF. The CDR3 DNA reads as TGCGCCAGCGGAACAGGAGGTCCAGATACGCAGTATTTT.

The sample holds a few counts of this clonotype. The rearrangement joins TRBV15 to TRBJ1-1; maybe TRBD1 (5 bases). CDR3 length: 15 residues. CDR1 and CDR2 from the germline V gene are LNHNV and YYDKDF (reference sequence). V lost 3 bases, J lost 6 bases, and 17 bases lay in between. The CDR3 sequence is CATSSQNSRVAEAFF. The CDR3 DNA sequence: TGTGCCACCAGCAGCCAAAACTCCAGGGTCGCTGAAGCTTTCTTT.

A few counts support this clonotype. The chain links TRBV5-1 to TRBJ2-3, with 12 bases matching TRBD2. From germline, CDR1 is SGHRS and CDR2 YFSETQ. The junction had 7 bases not matched to a gene; V was cut back by 4 bases and J by 4 bases. The CDR3 contains 16 residues. The CDR3 DNA is TGCGCCAGCAGCATTGGGACTAGCGGGTTGCCAGATACGCAGTATTTT. Residues: CASSIGTSGLPDTQYF.

V is TRBV5-1 and J is TRBJ2-3, with 14 bases fitting TRBD2. From germline, CDR1 is SGHRS and CDR2 YFSETQ. V lost 0 bases and J lost 6; bases outside the gene matches: 6. The CDR3 loop spans 17 amino acids. Here the CDR3 DNA reads TGCGCCAGCAGCTTGGGACTAGCGGGGGGGCCAGCGGATACGCAGTATTTT. Residues: CASSLGLAGGPADTQYF.

This sequence joins TRBV10-3 and TRBJ2-3, with no clear D. Trimming cost V 6 bases and J 0 bases, with 7 bases left between them. The CDR3 loop spans 13 amino acids. CDR1 and CDR2 from the germline V gene are ENHRY and SYGVKD. CDR3 protein: CAISQTSTDTQYF. The CDR3 DNA follows: TGTGCCATCAGCCAGACTAGCACAGATACGCAGTATTTT.

This chain connects TRBV6-2 or TRBV6-3 to TRBJ1-1, with 9 bases that match TRBD1. The CDR3 runs to 16 residues. Germline V gives CDR1 MNHEY, CDR2 SVGEGT. J gave up 1 base and V 2 bases, and 5 bases lay outside the gene matches. The CDR3 DNA sequence: TGTGCCAGCAGTTACAGTACAGGGGGCGCGAACACTGAAGCTTTCTTT. Its protein product is CASSYSTGGANTEAFF.

The rearrangement joins TRBV29-1 to TRBJ2-3, with 8 bases matching TRBD2. Germline trimming cut 5 bases from V and 2 bases from J; bases unmatched to any gene: 3. Germline V CDR1 and CDR2: SQVTM, ANQGSEA. This CDR3 region has 13 residues. CDR3 in amino acids: CSVSGGATDTQYF. The CDR3 DNA sequence: TGCAGCGTTTCCGGGGGGGCCACAGATACGCAGTATTTT.

There are a few counts of this clonotype. The chain links TRBV2 to TRBJ2-2; D is undetermined. From germline, CDR1 is SNHLY and CDR2 FYNNEI. Trimming shortened V by 4 bases and J by 5 bases, and 8 bases separated the two germline ends. The CDR3 is 13 residues long. In DNA form, the CDR3 reads TGTGCCAGCAGTGCCACGTTTACCGGGGAGCTGTTTTTT. As protein: CASSATFTGELFF.

The sample holds a few counts of this clonotype. The gene calls are TRBV7-9 and TRBJ1-2; maybe TRBD1 (5 bases). V dropped 5 bases and J dropped 8 bases, with 12 bases sitting between them. Germline CDR1 and CDR2: SEHNR and FQNEAQ (reference sequence). The CDR3 is made up of 12 amino acids. In DNA form, the CDR3 reads TGTGCCAGCAGCCCAGCGGGGCAAGGCTACACCTTC. As protein: CASSPAGQGYTF.

The gene calls are TRBV5-1 and TRBJ1-1; the D is unclear. The CDR3 runs to 13 residues. The germline CDR1 and CDR2 sequences are SGHRS and YFSETQ. The germline V and J ends were trimmed by 4 bases and 10 bases, with 17 bases remaining between them. CDR3 nucleotide sequence: TGCGCCAGCAGCCCCGATCGAGGGAGGGCAGCTTTCTTT. Translated: CASSPDRGRAAFF. Variable domain in full (rest from reference TRBV5-1 and TRBJ1-1): KAGVTQTPRYLIKTRGQQVTLSCSPISGHRSVSWYQQTPGQGLQFLFEYFSETQRNKGNFPGRFSGRQFSNSRSEMNVSTLELGDSALYLCASSPDRGRAAFFGQGTRLTVV.

This clonotype has ten or more counts. V usage is TRBV12-3 or TRBV12-4 and J usage is TRBJ1-2; 9 positions agree with TRBD1. V dropped 2 bases and J dropped 0; count of bases not matched to a gene: 13. This CDR3 has 19 amino acids. CDR3 in amino acids: CASSLYRLGDRETNYGYTF. CDR3 DNA: TGTGCCAGCAGTTTATATCGTCTTGGGGACAGGGAAACTAACTATGGCTACACCTTC.

The gene calls are TRBV12-3 or TRBV12-4 and TRBJ1-1; no definite D call. Trimming stripped 3 bases from V and 1 base from J, with 6 bases between. This CDR3 is built from 13 residues. The CDR3: CASSLSPNTEAFF. CDR3 sequence (DNA): TGTGCCAGCAGTTTGTCCCCGAACACTGAAGCTTTCTTT.

The J gene is TRBJ2-1, the V gene TRBV4-1; D possibly matches TRBD1 or TRBD2 (5 bases each). The CDR3 is made up of 17 amino acids. V was shortened by 1 base and J by 3 bases, with 16 bases between the two germline ends. The germline CDR1 and CDR2 sequences are MGHRA and YSYEKL. The chain's CDR3 is CASSQVTGAPNYNEQFF. The CDR3 DNA is TGCGCCAGCAGCCAAGTTACCGGGGCGCCTAACTACAATGAGCAGTTCTTC.

This clonotype was counted only a few times. The CDR3, as DNA: TGCGCCAGCAGCCAAGAAGGAACAGGGACCCCGTTTCTCCATTTT. Residues: CASSQEGTGTPFLHF. V is TRBV4-1 and J is TRBJ1-5; tentatively, D is TRBD1 (6 bases). The V end lost 0 bases, the J end lost 16 bases, and 22 bases lay between the germline ends. The CDR3 is 15 residues long. The germline V gene has CDR1 MGHRA and CDR2 YSYEKL.

This clonotype was seen a few times. The chain joins TRBV11-2 to TRBJ2-1; the D is unclear. The CDR3 is 17 amino acids. V lost 1 base and J 0 bases, leaving 13 bases between the germline ends. The germline V gene encodes CDR1 SGHAT and CDR2 FQNNGV. In DNA, the CDR3 is TGTGCCAGCAGCTTAGTTATTGTTGGCTTCTCCTACAATGAGCAGTTCTTC. Its translation: CASSLVIVGFSYNEQFF.

This clonotype appeared many times. This chain connects TRBV9 to TRBJ1-1; D perhaps matches TRBD1 (5 bases). CDR3 length: 15 residues. Germline CDR1 reads SGDLS; CDR2 reads YYNGEE. The V end lost 0 bases, the J end lost 1 base, and 10 bases lay between the germline ends. The CDR3 reads CASSVDGGGNTEAFF. In nucleotides, the CDR3 is TGTGCCAGCAGCGTAGATGGGGGGGGGAACACTGAAGCTTTCTTT.

This clonotype has a handful of counts. V and J are TRBV20-1 and TRBJ1-4; 9 bases agree with TRBD1. The CDR3 runs to 15 residues. Trimming took 6 bases from V and 6 from J; bases not matched to a gene: 11. CDR1 DFQATT and CDR2 SNEGSKA come from the germline V gene (reference sequence). The DNA of the CDR3 is TGCAGTGCCCTCAGACAGGGGGAGGGCTATGAAAAACTGTTTTTT. Encoded protein: CSALRQGEGYEKLFF.

This chain's CDR3 is CASSYEHPAGNEQFF. For the CDR3, the DNA is TGTGCCAGCAGTTACGAGCACCCGGCGGGCAATGAGCAGTTCTTC. This chain uses TRBV6-5 with TRBJ2-1, with D perhaps TRBD2 (5 bases). The V end was cut by 2 bases, the J end by 6 bases, with 14 bases between. Germline V lookup: CDR1 MNHEY, CDR2 SVGAGI. CDR3 length equals 15 residues.